Below, one T cell receptor (beta chain) is given with its context. Its antigen is still unknown. These data are taken from a study of OX40 agonist ivuxolimab in advanced cancers. The CDR3 consists of 11 residues. Germline CDR1 is SGHTA and CDR2 is FQGNSA. V gave up 5 bases and J gave up 3 bases, with 5 bases separating them. The repertoire was sequenced with immunoSEQ multiplex PCR; TCRdb's copy has only in-frame clones and lacks some. The sample holds about 77,000 clones, 90% to 95% seen once. Autoimmune disease history or systemic immunosuppression meant exclusion. Study-level points and caveats: Among expanded peripheral T cells, antigen specificity went undetermined. Dose levels from 0.1 to 3.0 mg/kg saw CD4+ and CD8+ blood T cells expand clonally by week 6. Compared with others, partial responders at 0.1-3.0 mg/kg displayed clonal expansion among the lowest.

The clonotype was recovered from an adult with an advanced solid tumor such as melanoma, head and neck, liver or kidney cancer. The specimen comprised CD4+ or CD8+ T cells sorted from blood, sampled in a trial of the OX40 agonist ivuxolimab. V and J are TRBV7-2 and TRBJ2-7, with D unresolved. CDR3 nucleotide sequence: TGTGCCAGCAGCCTCTACTACGAGCAGTACTTC. Its translation is CASSLYYEQYF.